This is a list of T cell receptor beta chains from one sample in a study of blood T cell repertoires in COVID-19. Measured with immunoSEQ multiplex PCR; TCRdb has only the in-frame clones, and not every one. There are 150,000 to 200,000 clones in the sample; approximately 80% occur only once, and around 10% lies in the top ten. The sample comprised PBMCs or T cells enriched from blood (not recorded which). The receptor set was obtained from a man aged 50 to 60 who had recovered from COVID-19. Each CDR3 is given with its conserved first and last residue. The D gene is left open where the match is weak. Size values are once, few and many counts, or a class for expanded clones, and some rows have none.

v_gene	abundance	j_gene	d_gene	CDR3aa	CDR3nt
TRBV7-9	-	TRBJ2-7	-	CASSTTQSGGPSSYEQYF	TGTGCCAGCAGCACGACCCAATCGGGGGGCCCTAGCTCCTACGAGCAGTACTTC
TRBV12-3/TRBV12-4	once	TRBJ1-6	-	CASSYRLSPLHF	TGTGCCAGCAGTTACAGGCTCTCGCCCCTCCACTTT
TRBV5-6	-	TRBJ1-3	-	CASSLVAEPGNTIYF	TGTGCCAGCAGCTTGGTTGCAGAACCTGGAAACACCATATATTTT
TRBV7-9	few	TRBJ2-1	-	CASSAQVAGGREQFF	TGTGCCAGCAGCGCCCAAGTGGCGGGCGGACGAGAGCAGTTCTTC
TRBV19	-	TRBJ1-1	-	CASSPRQGSTEAFF	TGTGCCAGTAGCCCCCGTCAGGGAAGCACTGAAGCTTTCTTT
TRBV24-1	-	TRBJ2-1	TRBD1	CATSDLAGGDYNEQFF	TGTGCCACCAGTGATTTGGCAGGGGGCGACTACAATGAGCAGTTCTTC
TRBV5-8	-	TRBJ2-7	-	CASSTVVGTYEQYF	TGTGCCAGCAGCACAGTAGTTGGAACCTACGAGCAGTACTTC
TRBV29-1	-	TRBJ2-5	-	CSVQTGSQGTQYF	TGCAGCGTCCAAACAGGGTCCCAGGGGACCCAGTACTTC
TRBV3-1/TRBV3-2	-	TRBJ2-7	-	CASSLSAGDEQYF	TGTGCCAGCAGCCTCTCCGCCGGAGACGAGCAGTACTTC
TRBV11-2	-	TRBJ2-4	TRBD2	CASNSLAVAKNIQYF	TGTGCCAGCAACTCCCTAGCGGTAGCCAAAAACATTCAGTACTTC
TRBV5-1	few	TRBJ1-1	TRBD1	CASSLQGQLNTEAFF	TGCGCCAGCAGTCTCCAGGGACAGCTAAACACTGAAGCTTTCTTT
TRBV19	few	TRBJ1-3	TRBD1	CASKARGSSGNTIYF	TGTGCCAGTAAGGCCAGGGGGAGTTCTGGAAACACCATATATTTT
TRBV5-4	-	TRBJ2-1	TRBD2	CASSFSGSSYNEQFF	TGTGCCAGCAGCTTCAGCGGGAGTTCCTACAATGAGCAGTTCTTC
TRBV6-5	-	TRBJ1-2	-	CASKTTVGSLGGYTF	TGTGCCTCTAAAACTACGGTCGGGTCTCTTGGGGGCTACACCTTC
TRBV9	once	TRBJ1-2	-	CASSVGGANYGYTF	TGTGCCAGCAGCGTAGGGGGAGCTAACTATGGCTACACCTTC
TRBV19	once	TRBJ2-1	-	CASSNGWLDIPYNEQFF	TGTGCCAGTAGTAATGGTTGGTTAGACATCCCCTACAATGAGCAGTTCTTC
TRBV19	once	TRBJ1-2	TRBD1	CASSHRDRSYGYTF	TGTGCCAGTAGCCATCGGGACAGGAGCTATGGCTACACCTTC
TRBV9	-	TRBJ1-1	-	CASSRQLNTEAFF	TGTGCCAGCAGCCGACAGTTAAACACTGAAGCTTTCTTT
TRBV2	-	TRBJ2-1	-	CASSEARSSYNEQFF	TGTGCCAGCAGTGAGGCACGGAGCTCCTACAATGAGCAGTTCTTC
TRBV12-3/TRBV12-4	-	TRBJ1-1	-	CASSLVMNTEAFF	TGTGCCAGCAGCCTCGTTATGAACACTGAAGCTTTCTTT
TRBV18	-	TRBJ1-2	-	CASSPPGRGLVYGYTF	TGTGCCAGCTCACCACCGGGCAGGGGTTTGGTCTATGGCTACACCTTC
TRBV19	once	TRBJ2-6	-	CASSISVTSGANVLTF	TGTGCCAGTAGTATTTCGGTTACCTCTGGGGCCAACGTCCTGACTTTC
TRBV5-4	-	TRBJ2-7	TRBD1	CASRDRNEQYF	TGTGCCAGCCGGGACAGAAACGAGCAGTACTTC
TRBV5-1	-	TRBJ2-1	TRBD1	CASSRPGTAGHNEQFF	TGCGCCAGCAGCAGACCCGGGACAGCCGGACACAATGAGCAGTTCTTC
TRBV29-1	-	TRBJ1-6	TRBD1	CSVRTGESSPLHF	TGCAGCGTGAGGACAGGGGAAAGTTCACCCCTCCACTTT
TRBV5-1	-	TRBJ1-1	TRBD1	CASRLSPTGQHTEAFF	TGCGCCAGCAGACTATCCCCGACGGGACAGCACACTGAAGCTTTCTTT
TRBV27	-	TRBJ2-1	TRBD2	CASSSLAGVYNEQFF	TGTGCCAGCAGTTCCCTAGCGGGAGTCTACAATGAGCAGTTCTTC
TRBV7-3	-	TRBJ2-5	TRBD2	CASSLAGLDEETQYF	TGTGCCAGCAGCCTGGCCGGACTAGACGAAGAGACCCAGTACTTC
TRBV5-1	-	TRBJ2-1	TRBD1	CASSFGQGADEQFF	TGCGCCAGCAGCTTTGGACAGGGGGCGGACGAGCAGTTCTTC
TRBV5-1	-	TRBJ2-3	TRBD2	CASKAGLGGDTQYF	TGCGCCAGCAAAGCGGGACTAGGGGGAGATACGCAGTATTTT
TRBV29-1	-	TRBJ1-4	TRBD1	CSVDLGQGGEKLFF	TGCAGCGTTGACCTGGGACAGGGGGGCGAAAAACTGTTTTTT
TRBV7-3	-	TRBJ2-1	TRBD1	CASSLRQGQNNEQFF	TGTGCCAGCAGCCTCAGACAGGGGCAGAACAATGAGCAGTTCTTC
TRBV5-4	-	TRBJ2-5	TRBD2	CASSSVAGEAQYF	TGTGCCAGCAGCTCGGTAGCGGGGGAGGCCCAGTACTTC
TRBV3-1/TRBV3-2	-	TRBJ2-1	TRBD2	CASSQPAGTLGLAGGQFF	TGTGCCAGCAGCCAACCCGCCGGGACTCTTGGACTAGCGGGGGGGCAGTTCTTC
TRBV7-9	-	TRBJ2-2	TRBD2	CANREGSGELFF	TGTGCCAATCGGGAGGGTTCCGGGGAGCTGTTTTTT
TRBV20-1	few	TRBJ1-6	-	CSASFLSYNSPLHF	TGCAGTGCTAGTTTCCTTTCCTATAATTCACCCCTCCACTTT
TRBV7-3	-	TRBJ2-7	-	CASSLTRGYEQYF	TGTGCCAGCAGCTTAACCAGGGGCTACGAGCAGTACTTC
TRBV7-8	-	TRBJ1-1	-	CASSQIPEGELKAFF	TGTGCCAGCAGCCAAATCCCTGAGGGGGAATTAAAAGCTTTCTTT
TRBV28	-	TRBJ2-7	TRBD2	CASSLRGGGTYEQYF	TGTGCCAGCAGTTTACGGGGCGGGGGGACCTACGAGCAGTACTTC
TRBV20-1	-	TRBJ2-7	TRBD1	CSARQGPEQYF	TGCAGTGCCAGACAGGGTCCCGAGCAGTACTTC